Listed below are T cell receptor beta chains from one sample, sequenced in a study of shared clonotypes between healthy human individuals. The method was immunoSEQ multiplex PCR; TCRdb's version includes in-frame clones alone and lacks a portion of them. The table records millions of clones, 85% to 95% of them present only once. Sample: naive CD4+ T cells sorted from blood. These TCRs come from a man aged 18 to 30 in good health. Each CDR3 is given with its conserved first and last residue. Fields, in order: V gene, clone size, J gene, D gene, CDR3 length, CDR3 protein, CDR3 DNA. The D gene is left open where the match is weak. Not every row has a clone size; where given, it reads once, few, many or a size class.

v_gene: TRBV6-5
abundance: -
j_gene: TRBJ1-3
d_gene: -
len: 16
CDR3aa: CASSYSVASSGNTIYF
CDR3nt: TGTGCCAGCAGTTACTCGGTAGCGAGCTCTGGAAACACCATATATTTT

v_gene: TRBV18
abundance: once
j_gene: TRBJ2-5
d_gene: -
len: 13
CDR3aa: CASSPSIQETQYF
CDR3nt: TGTGCCAGCTCACCATCCATCCAAGAGACCCAGTACTTC

v_gene: TRBV9
abundance: -
j_gene: TRBJ1-2
d_gene: -
len: 16
CDR3aa: CASSVWEVPDPYGYTF
CDR3nt: TGTGCCAGCAGCGTATGGGAGGTTCCGGACCCATATGGCTACACCTTC

v_gene: TRBV11-2
abundance: -
j_gene: TRBJ2-1
d_gene: TRBD2
len: 16
CDR3aa: CASSLVTSGMGNEQFF
CDR3nt: TGTGCCAGCAGCTTAGTGACTAGCGGGATGGGTAATGAGCAGTTCTTC

v_gene: TRBV11-2
abundance: -
j_gene: TRBJ1-1
d_gene: -
len: 13
CDR3aa: CASSRGGDAEAFF
CDR3nt: TGTGCCAGCAGCCGAGGAGGGGATGCTGAAGCTTTCTTT

v_gene: TRBV14
abundance: -
j_gene: TRBJ1-2
d_gene: TRBD1
len: 15
CDR3aa: CASSQSPDRGHGYTF
CDR3nt: TGTGCCAGCAGCCAAAGCCCTGACAGGGGGCATGGCTACACCTTC

v_gene: TRBV2
abundance: -
j_gene: TRBJ2-7
d_gene: -
len: 15
CDR3aa: CASTSERSIAYGQYF
CDR3nt: TGTGCCAGCACCTCGGAGCGGAGCATCGCCTATGGGCAGTACTTC

v_gene: TRBV27
abundance: -
j_gene: TRBJ2-7
d_gene: -
len: 14
CDR3aa: CASSSRTEDYEQYF
CDR3nt: TGTGCCAGCAGTTCCCGGACAGAAGACTACGAGCAGTACTTC

v_gene: TRBV7-2
abundance: -
j_gene: TRBJ2-1
d_gene: -
len: 11
CDR3aa: CASSLLGEQFF
CDR3nt: TGTGCCAGCAGCTTATTAGGTGAGCAGTTCTTC

v_gene: TRBV28
abundance: -
j_gene: TRBJ1-2
d_gene: -
len: 15
CDR3aa: CASSLDLGAGYGYTF
CDR3nt: TGTGCCAGCAGTTTGGACTTGGGTGCCGGTTATGGCTACACCTTC

v_gene: TRBV27
abundance: -
j_gene: TRBJ1-1
d_gene: TRBD1
len: 15
CDR3aa: CASTELGTGNTEAFF
CDR3nt: TGTGCCAGCACCGAGCTTGGGACAGGGAACACTGAAGCTTTCTTT